This T cell receptor (beta chain) was captured by sequencing in a study of cytomegalovirus exposure and HLA in healthy donors (dated by TCRdb to the late 2010s). With regard to the full study: According to a later analysis, one platform produced both the 120 validation repertoires and the 620 or so repertoires of the first cohort. The study was designed to test whether signatures of past pathogen exposure could be identified by cataloging public T cell receptors. The study combined high-throughput TCR immunosequencing, statistical association of individual TCRs with disease status, and machine learning to predict cytomegalovirus infection status. Along with the approximately 600-subject first cohort, a separate validation cohort of about 110 different subjects was used. The research as a whole found: A later analysis found that TCRs clustered in the first cohort also tended to co-occur in the 120 validation repertoires, with 94% of cluster scores above 0. The study gave a list of 150 to 200 TCR beta chains associated with cytomegalovirus. In both the original and validation cohorts, the classifier was reported to diagnose cytomegalovirus status with high specificity and sensitivity. In vitro tests confirmed that three of the cytomegalovirus-associated TCR beta chains recognize cytomegalovirus antigens. The validation cohort had no HLA typing available for a later analysis, so co-occurrence within that cohort was assessed over all 120 or so repertoires. According to the authors, the approach could potentially be generalized to other disease states and immunological phenotypes. Most TCR sequences were observed very rarely across donors, whereas some public TCRs were present in many individuals.

Measured from the cysteine to the phenylalanine, the CDR3 is 16 residues long. CDR3 DNA is the only sequence kept; it has 48 bases, read in frame from the first base. Trimming takes 0 bases from V and 4 bases from J, and the germline ends sit 16 bases apart. Per the germline V gene (reference sequence), SGHNT is the CDR1 and YYREEE is the CDR2. The donors were included in the validation cohort of roughly 120 subjects, a group kept apart from the roughly 610-subject first cohort. Libraries were constructed by the immunoSEQ multiplex PCR assay. As for the original processing: A statistical classification framework was built to diagnose cytomegalovirus status from the catalog of TCR beta chain sequences. TCRdb mirrors the immuneACCESS table, restricted to in-frame sequences. Some clones are absent from its copies; in checked studies, under half trace to an unresolved V gene, and the reason for the others is unknown. Clone size and V and J calls were adopted from that table, with D and trimming inferred from the DNA. The sample has tens of thousands of clones on record, 94% of them singletons. The ten largest clonotypes hold under 0.75% of the sample.

As regards this clone: The antigen this receptor binds is unknown. Base qualities are missing; no much larger clone stands one base away.

What was sequenced was PBMCs. The source is a woman under 30 in good health and CMV-seronegative. The V and J genes are TRBV5-4 and TRBJ1-2; no D gene can be assigned with confidence. CDR3 loop: CASSLAGSLNSYGYTF. The DNA sequence reads TGTGCCAGCAGCTTGGCCGGGTCCCTCAATAGCTATGGCTACACCTTC.